The sequence of this T cell receptor beta chain was determined in a study of T cell responses to AZD1222 COVID-19 vaccine. Notes on the study in general: Reportedly, nearly half of unique spike TCRs recognized epitopes outside B.1.351/B.1.1.7 mutations. CD4 TCRs linked to vaccination spanned spike, dominating at 160-218 and 743-854.

This CDR3 has 15 amino acids. Germline lookup yields CDR1 MNHEY and CDR2 SVGEGT. With 0 bases removed from V and 2 bases from J, the gap between germline ends came to 11 bases. The assay was immunoSEQ multiplex PCR, and TCRdb's table has in-frame clones only and misses some. Found here are about 150,000 clones, 88% of them singletons; the top ten hold around 3.4%. On this clone itself: Its antigen is still unknown.

The sequence derives from an adult in good health. The chain joins TRBV6-2 or TRBV6-3 to TRBJ2-7, with TRBD2 as a possible D gene (6 bases). This specimen consisted of peripheral blood, obtained on day 0 of MenACWY control vaccination. The CDR3 region is CASSYSGGPAYEQYF. CDR3 DNA sequence: TGTGCCAGCAGTTACTCGGGGGGTCCGGCCTACGAGCAGTACTTC.